A single sample is the source of the 24 T cell receptor beta chains below, sequenced in a study of T-cell memory formation after mild COVID-19. TCRdb re-called the 5' RACE reads through MiXCR, storing one row per CDR3 protein. The data show 400,000 or so distinct CDR3 sequences, roughly 20% seen once. The sequencing input was PBMCs or a T cell subset sorted from them (not recorded which). The receptors come from an adult woman who had mild COVID-19 (a few samples of this study predate the infection). Cell type and time point are not known.

This clonotype was counted between two and nine times. The chain couples TRBV24-1 to TRBJ2-1; tentatively, D is TRBD1 (5 bases). The CDR3 is 14 residues long. The V end was cut by 0 bases, the J end by 8 bases, with 10 bases between. CDR1 KGHDR and CDR2 SFDVKD come from the germline V gene. In nucleotides, the CDR3 is TGTGCCACCAGTGATTTGCACAGGTCGTATGAGCAGTTCTTC. This encodes CATSDLHRSYEQFF.

V and J are TRBV24-1 and TRBJ2-3; D gene ambiguous. In germline, CDR1 is KGHDR, CDR2 SFDVKD. With 6 bases removed from V and 4 bases from J, the gap between germline ends came to 10 bases. The CDR3 contains 13 residues. The CDR3 region has the DNA TGTGCCACCAGTTTGAACGGCCCAGATACGCAGTATTTT. Translation: CATSLNGPDTQYF.

The chain recombines TRBV6-5 with TRBJ2-5; D call uncertain. CDR3 size: 14 residues. The ends were cut back, 1 base at V and 5 bases at J, with 11 bases in the middle. From germline, CDR1 is MNHEY and CDR2 SVGAGI. The CDR3 is CASSYWWGGETQYF. The CDR3 bases are TGTGCCAGCAGTTACTGGTGGGGTGGGGAGACCCAGTACTTC.

The V call is TRBV5-1, the J call TRBJ2-2; no clear D. CDR3 length equals 15 residues. Germline V gene lookup returns CDR1 SGHRS and CDR2 YFSETQ. Trimming removed 3 bases from V and 0 bases from J, with 9 bases in between. The CDR3 coding sequence is TGCGCCAGCAGCTGGGGAATCACGAACACCGGGGAGCTGTTTTTT. It is translated as CASSWGITNTGELFF.

This sequence joins TRBV24-1 and TRBJ2-5; D gene uncertain. With 4 bases removed from V and 7 bases from J, the gap between germline ends came to 21 bases. This CDR3 spans 16 amino acids. Germline V gene sequence: CDR1 KGHDR, CDR2 SFDVKD. The CDR3 DNA reads TGTGCCACCAGTGACCGAAATCCGGCCTGGGGTGGGACCCAGTACTTC. Protein product: CATSDRNPAWGGTQYF.

This clonotype was observed a handful of times. The chain joins TRBV29-1 to TRBJ1-5, with 9 bases matching TRBD1. The CDR3 totals 13 residues. Germline trimming cut 7 bases from V and 4 bases from J; bases unmatched to any gene: 5. Germline loops: CDR1 SQVTM, CDR2 ANQGSEA. CDR3 nucleotides: TGCAGCGCCGGGGACAGGGAGAATCAGCCCCAGCATTTT. Translated, it gives CSAGDRENQPQHF.

This clonotype was observed a few times. The gene calls are TRBV30 and TRBJ2-7, with D maybe TRBD2 (5 bases). V was cut by 3 bases and J by 6 bases, with 15 bases left in between. Germline CDR1 GTSNPN, CDR2 SVGIG (reference sequence). The CDR3 covers 13 residues. The CDR3 nucleotides are TGTGCCTGGAGCCGGGGAAGCGGTTTCGAGCAGTACTTC. This codes for CAWSRGSGFEQYF.

This clonotype occurred a few times. The V gene is TRBV25-1, the J gene TRBJ1-4; D uncertain. Trimming removed 5 bases from V and 4 bases from J, with 11 bases in between. The CDR3 is 14 amino acids. Germline loops: CDR1 MGHDK, CDR2 SYGVNS. CDR3 sequence: CASSPSYDNEKLFF. CDR3 coding DNA: TGTGCCAGCAGTCCATCCTATGATAATGAAAAACTGTTTTTT.

The chain recombines TRBV7-2 with TRBJ1-2, with 8 bases fitting TRBD1. The V gene's germline CDR1 is SGHTA and CDR2 FQGNSA. The V and J ends lost 1 base and 5 bases, in that order; junction bases with no gene match: 9. CDR3 length: 16 amino acids. The CDR3 DNA is TGTGCCAGCAGCTTAGGATTCAGGGGGCTGCAGTATGGCTACACCTTC. Its translation is CASSLGFRGLQYGYTF.

A few counts support this clonotype. The genes are TRBV28 and TRBJ2-7; D remains ambiguous. The CDR3 consists of 12 residues. V dropped 6 bases and J dropped 6 bases, with 12 bases sitting between them. Germline CDR1 MDHEN, CDR2 SYDVKM. CDR3 amino acids: CASSSEISEQYF. The CDR3 nucleotides read TGTGCCAGCAGCTCAGAGATAAGCGAGCAGTACTTC. Based on the CDR3 plus reference TRBV28 and TRBJ2-7, the full variable domain is DVKVTQSSRYLVKRTGEKVFLECVQDMDHENMFWYRQDPGLGLRLIYFSYDVKMKEKGDIPEGYSVSREKKERFSLILESASTNQTSMYLCASSSEISEQYFGPGTRLTVT.

The chain uses TRBV2 and TRBJ1-1, with no clear D. This CDR3 has 15 residues. Germline V CDR1 and CDR2: SNHLY, FYNNEI. Between the trimmed V and J ends, which lost 6 bases and 0 bases, there was a span of 14 bases. CDR3 sequence: CASRPSSSMNTEAFF. In nucleotides, the CDR3 is TGTGCCAGCAGGCCCAGTAGTAGTATGAACACTGAAGCTTTCTTT.

This clonotype was recorded a few times. The rearrangement uses TRBV5-4 and TRBJ1-2, with a weak D call TRBD1 (5 bases). Trimming stripped 0 bases from V and 8 bases from J, with 17 bases between. Germline CDR1 reads SGHNT; CDR2 reads YYREEE (reference sequence). There are 15 residues in the CDR3. In DNA form, the CDR3 reads TGTGCCAGCAGCTTGGTAAACGAGGGGTTACGGGGCTACACCTTC. Translated: CASSLVNEGLRGYTF.

The chain joins TRBV11-3 to TRBJ2-7; D remains ambiguous. CDR1 SGHNT and CDR2 YENEEA come from the germline V gene. The CDR3 sequence is 13 residues long. V lost 3 bases to trimming and J lost 2 bases, with 8 bases between them. The CDR3 sequence is CASSFAGPYEQYF. DNA of the CDR3: TGTGCCAGCAGCTTTGCAGGTCCCTACGAGCAGTACTTC.

This clonotype has a count of ten or more. V and J are TRBV5-1 and TRBJ2-1; 8 positions agree with TRBD1. CDR3 size: 14 residues. After removal of 3 bases from V and 7 bases from J, the junction contained 6 bases not matched to a gene. The V gene's germline CDR1 is SGHRS and CDR2 YFSETQ. The CDR3 DNA reads as TGCGCCAGCAGCTACGGGACAGGCTATAATGAGCAGTTCTTC. Its protein is CASSYGTGYNEQFF. Full variable domain (missing parts from reference TRBV5-1 and TRBJ2-1): KAGVTQTPRYLIKTRGQQVTLSCSPISGHRSVSWYQQTPGQGLQFLFEYFSETQRNKGNFPGRFSGRQFSNSRSEMNVSTLELGDSALYLCASSYGTGYNEQFFGPGTRLTVL.

The sample holds a few counts of this clonotype. V is TRBV5-1 and J is TRBJ2-1; TRBD1 is a possible D gene (5 bases). CDR3 size: 17 residues. The V end lost 0 bases, the J end lost 5 bases, and 18 bases lay between the germline ends. Germline values: CDR1 SGHRS, CDR2 YFSETQ. CDR3 sequence reads: CASSLAPGLVPNNEQFF. The CDR3 nucleotides are TGCGCCAGCAGCTTGGCCCCAGGGTTGGTACCCAACAATGAGCAGTTCTTC.

The chain has TRBV10-3 and TRBJ2-1; 10 bases align to TRBD2. CDR1 is ENHRY, CDR2 SYGVKD, per germline. V gave up 5 bases and J gave up 9 bases; unmatched junction bases: 10. CDR3 length equals 15 residues. The CDR3 coding sequence is TGTGCCATCAGTTGGACTAGCGGAGGCACGCGTGAGCAGTTCTTC. Protein product: CAISWTSGGTREQFF.

This clonotype was picked up a small number of times. The chain couples TRBV4-2 to TRBJ2-3, with 7 nucleotides matching TRBD2. CDR1 and CDR2 from the germline V gene are LGHNA and YNFKEQ. Trimming took 3 bases from V and 0 from J; bases not matched to a gene: 6. This CDR3 is 16 amino acids long. Here the CDR3 reads CASSHGGTLSTDTQYF. DNA for the CDR3: TGTGCCAGCAGCCACGGGGGGACGCTAAGCACAGATACGCAGTATTTT.

The chain joins TRBV19 to TRBJ1-2; tentatively, D is TRBD1 (5 bases). The germline CDR1 and CDR2 sequences are LNHDA and SQIVND (reference sequence). V was clipped by 1 base and J by 0 bases, with 6 bases between them. This CDR3 contains 14 residues. CDR3 loop: CASSIVGANYGYTF. CDR3 bases: TGTGCCAGTAGTATAGTGGGGGCTAACTATGGCTACACCTTC.

V gene TRBV12-3 or TRBV12-4 combines with J gene TRBJ2-2; D might be TRBD1 (5 bases). There are 16 residues in the CDR3. V dropped 5 bases and J dropped 7 bases, with 20 bases sitting between them. CDR3 sequence (DNA): TGTGCCAGCAGTCAAGGGGTCGGACCGTGGGTCGGGGAGCTGTTTTTT. Its protein is CASSQGVGPWVGELFF.

The rearrangement links TRBV6-5 to TRBJ2-2, with 8 bases lining up with TRBD1. J was trimmed by 4 bases and V by 8 bases; bases with no gene match: 6. The V gene's germline CDR1 is MNHEY and CDR2 SVGAGI. The CDR3 consists of 14 residues. CDR3 nucleotide sequence: TGTGCCAGCCGGGAGACAGGGGTCACCGGGGAGCTGTTTTTT. It yields the protein CASRETGVTGELFF.

The sample holds a few counts of this clonotype. The V and J genes are TRBV9 and TRBJ2-7, with D maybe TRBD1 (5 bases). The CDR3 is made up of 14 amino acids. Germline V gives CDR1 SGDLS, CDR2 YYNGEE. V was shortened by 0 bases and J by 3 bases, with 10 bases between the two germline ends. The CDR3 region has the DNA TGTGCCAGCAGCGTAGGTACAGACAGCTACGAGCAGTACTTC. It encodes CASSVGTDSYEQYF.

This chain uses TRBV20-1 with TRBJ2-7; a possible D gene is TRBD2 (5 bases). Germline V gene lookup returns CDR1 DFQATT and CDR2 SNEGSKA (reference sequence). This CDR3 is 14 amino acids long. Trimming stripped 4 bases from V and 2 bases from J, with 15 bases between. The CDR3 DNA sequence: TGCAGTGCTATTGCTCTAGCAGGCACCTACGAGCAGTACTTC. Protein sequence: CSAIALAGTYEQYF.

This clonotype has a handful of counts. CDR3 loop: CASSQEIGTNQPQHF. As DNA, the CDR3 is TGCGCCAGCAGCCAAGAGATAGGGACCAATCAGCCCCAGCATTTT. This chain joins TRBV4-3 and TRBJ1-5; a possible D gene is TRBD1 (5 bases). The CDR3 is 15 residues long. V lost 0 bases to trimming and J lost 3 bases, with 9 bases between them. Germline V CDR1 and CDR2: LGHNA, YSLEER.

This sequence joins TRBV12-3 or TRBV12-4 and TRBJ2-3, with D unclear. There are 15 residues in the CDR3. With 3 bases removed from V and 0 bases from J, the gap between germline ends came to 10 bases. The CDR3 DNA follows: TGTGCCAGCAGTTTGGCAGAATTAAGCACAGATACGCAGTATTTT. As protein: CASSLAELSTDTQYF.